A single sample is the source of the 7 T cell receptor beta chains below, sequenced in a study of CD8 T cells in Susac syndrome. RNA totalling about 0.45 to 1 ug underwent reverse transcription with random hexamers. TCRdb re-analysed the immunoSEQ multiplex PCR reads in MiXCR, keeping a single row per CDR3 protein. The sample includes approximately 170,000 distinct CDR3 sequences, about 93% seen only once; the top ten take 0.13%. Sequencing used CD4+ T cells from PBMCs. All receptors derive from a human donor in good health.

This chain joins TRBV18 and TRBJ1-2; D is possibly TRBD1 (5 bases). This CDR3 comprises 14 residues. The germline V gene encodes CDR1 KGHSH and CDR2 LQKENI. Deletions cut 2 bases from V and 4 bases from J, with 11 bases between. The CDR3 spells CASSPGTSSYGYTF. In DNA form, the CDR3 reads TGTGCCAGCTCACCAGGGACCTCCTCCTATGGCTACACCTTC.

In its sample, this clonotype was seen once. The chain couples TRBV11-2 to TRBJ2-2; 7 nucleotides line up with TRBD1. The length of the CDR3 is 12 residues. V trimming: 6 bases; J trimming: 6 bases; junction bases outside the gene matches: 1. Germline V gives CDR1 SGHAT, CDR2 FQNNGV. The CDR3 region has the DNA TGTGCCAGCAGGGGACAGCCCGGGGAGCTGTTTTTT. This sequence encodes CASRGQPGELFF.

The chain carries TRBV23-1 and TRBJ2-2, with 12 positions matching TRBD2. TRBV23-1 is assigned to the ORF class and has an uncertain function. This CDR3 comprises 21 residues. The V and J ends lost 2 bases and 1 base, in that order; junction bases with no gene match: 14. CDR3 bases: TGCGCCAGCAGTCAAACCTCCGCGGGGCTAGCGGGGGGGTTGAACACCGGGGAGCTGTTTTTT. The encoded protein is CASSQTSAGLAGGLNTGELFF.

The V gene is TRBV27, the J gene TRBJ2-7; D is perhaps TRBD1 (6 bases). Germline V lookup: CDR1 MNHEY, CDR2 SMNVEV (reference sequence). V was shortened by 6 bases and J by 3 bases, with 30 bases between the two germline ends. This CDR3 region has 19 residues. This chain's CDR3 is CASRSWASGREEGVYEQYF. CDR3 nucleotide sequence: TGTGCCAGCAGGTCCTGGGCTAGTGGCAGGGAAGAGGGGGTCTACGAGCAGTACTTC.

Only one count was recorded for this clonotype. The chain is built from TRBV6-1 and TRBJ2-7, with 7 positions matching TRBD1. Trimming removed 6 bases from V and 6 bases from J; junction bases left unmatched: 8. This CDR3 comprises 13 residues. Looked up from germline, CDR1 is MNHNS and CDR2 is SASEGT. CDR3 loop: CASRKGAGGEQYF. In DNA form, the CDR3 reads TGTGCCAGCAGGAAAGGGGCAGGGGGCGAGCAGTACTTC.

This rearrangement joins TRBV2 to TRBJ1-1; 7 bases line up with TRBD1. The trim removed 7 bases at V and 3 bases at J, leaving 2 bases unmatched. The CDR3 totals 12 residues. Germline V gene sequence: CDR1 SNHLY, CDR2 FYNNEI. CDR3 sequence reads: CASTTGDTEAFF. CDR3 sequence (DNA): TGTGCCAGCACAACAGGGGACACTGAAGCTTTCTTT.

This chain uses TRBV12-3 or TRBV12-4 with TRBJ2-1; TRBD2 matches at 9 bases. This CDR3 region has 17 residues. Trimming cost V 4 bases and J 7 bases; bases outside gene matches: 14. For the CDR3, the DNA is TGTGCCAGCAGTTCGGGCAAGGGACTAGCTATGGGGAATGAGCAGTTCTTC. Translating gives CASSSGKGLAMGNEQFF.